Below are 32 T cell receptor beta chains sequenced from a single sample in a study of blood T cell repertoires in COVID-19. Assay used: immunoSEQ multiplex PCR; TCRdb lists only in-frame clones, some missing. The sample consists of 200,000 to 250,000 clones, about nine tenths of them appearing once. Sequencing was performed on PBMCs or T cells enriched from blood (not recorded which). These TCRs come from a man younger than 40 who had recovered from COVID-19.

The rearrangement links TRBV18 to TRBJ1-5; 8 nucleotides line up with TRBD1. Trimming cost V 0 bases and J 7 bases; bases outside gene matches: 2. Germline CDR1 reads KGHSH; CDR2 reads LQKENI. The CDR3 is 14 amino acids. The CDR3 bases are TGTGCCAGCTCACCACCCAGGGACAGGCAGCCCCAGCATTTT. Its protein product is CASSPPRDRQPQHF.

CDR3 loop: CASSLGSGQGQPQHF. For the CDR3, the DNA is TGTGCCAGCAGCTTAGGTTCGGGACAGGGGCAGCCCCAGCATTTT. The chain combines TRBV7-8 with TRBJ1-5; 10 bases align to TRBD1. In germline, CDR1 is SGHVS, CDR2 FQNEAQ. V gave up 1 base and J gave up 7 bases; unmatched junction bases: 4. This CDR3 region has 15 residues. The full variable domain, rest sourced from reference TRBV7-8 and TRBJ1-5, is GAGVSQSPRYKVAKRGQDVALRCDPISGHVSLFWYQQALGQGPEFLTYFQNEAQLDKSGLPSDRFFAERPEGSVSTLKIQRTQQEDSAVYLCASSLGSGQGQPQHFGDGTRLSIL.

This chain links TRBV6-5 with TRBJ1-2, with TRBD1 identical over 9 bases. This CDR3 comprises 15 residues. The germline V gene has CDR1 MNHEY and CDR2 SVGAGI. With 0 bases clipped from V and 8 bases from J, the junction kept 7 bases outside the gene matches. The CDR3 here is CASSYSKGQGSGYTF. The CDR3 DNA follows: TGTGCCAGCAGTTACTCGAAGGGACAGGGAAGCGGCTACACCTTC.

The chain has TRBV28 and TRBJ2-7; 15 bases align to TRBD2. This CDR3 is built from 19 residues. The V segment lost 6 bases and the J segment 0 bases; nucleotides outside the gene matches: 12. Germline assignment: CDR1 MDHEN and CDR2 SYDVKM. This CDR3 reads CASRPLPGLAGGSSYEQYF. CDR3 coding DNA: TGTGCCAGCAGACCTTTACCGGGACTAGCGGGAGGATCCTCCTACGAGCAGTACTTC. Filled out from reference TRBV28 and TRBJ2-7, the complete variable domain reads DVKVTQSSRYLVKRTGEKVFLECVQDMDHENMFWYRQDPGLGLRLIYFSYDVKMKEKGDIPEGYSVSREKKERFSLILESASTNQTSMYLCASRPLPGLAGGSSYEQYFGPGTRLTVT.

V gene TRBV2 combines with J gene TRBJ1-1; D might be TRBD1 (5 bases). Trimming stripped 6 bases from V and 3 bases from J, with 14 bases between. Germline CDR1 is SNHLY and CDR2 is FYNNEI. The CDR3 is 14 residues long. This CDR3 reads CASSGAFRDTEAFF. Written as DNA, the CDR3 is TGTGCCAGCAGCGGCGCCTTCAGGGACACTGAAGCTTTCTTT.

CDR3 in amino acids: CASSLNSFNEKLFF. Here the CDR3 DNA reads TGTGCCAGCAGCTTGAACAGCTTTAATGAAAAACTGTTTTTT. The chain joins TRBV5-4 to TRBJ1-4; D gene uncertain. The CDR3 runs to 14 residues. Trimming took off 1 base at V and 4 bases at J, with 8 bases between the two ends. Germline V CDR1 and CDR2: SGHNT, YYREEE (reference sequence).

The chain combines TRBV4-3 with TRBJ2-1; TRBD1 might be the D (6 bases). CDR1 and CDR2 (germline): LGHNA, YSLEER. V lost 3 bases and J 6 bases, leaving 9 bases between the germline ends. The CDR3 is 13 residues long. CDR3 nucleotides: TGCGCCAGCAGCCAGGGACAAGTCAATGAGCAGTTCTTC. Translating gives CASSQGQVNEQFF.

V is TRBV19 and J is TRBJ2-7; the match to TRBD1 covers 8 bases. CDR1 is LNHDA and CDR2 is SQIVND in the germline V gene (reference sequence). Trimming cost V 0 bases and J 5 bases; bases outside gene matches: 6. The CDR3 runs 15 residues. CDR3 nucleotides: TGTGCCAGTAGTATAGAGGCAGGGGGCCAGAACGAGCAGTACTTC. This codes for CASSIEAGGQNEQYF.

The table lists this clone with a count of one. This chain links TRBV7-2 with TRBJ2-3; TRBD2 is a possible D gene (6 bases). The V and J ends lost 2 bases and 5 bases respectively, with 14 bases between them. The CDR3 is 15 amino acids. Germline V gene data show CDR1 as SGHTA and CDR2 as FQGNSA. The CDR3 DNA sequence: TGTGCCAGCAGCTTACCAACGGGAGTTAAAGATACGCAGTATTTT. The encoded protein is CASSLPTGVKDTQYF.

The chain couples TRBV4-2 to TRBJ2-7; no clear D. The CDR3 contains 11 residues. Germline values: CDR1 LGHNA, CDR2 YNFKEQ. Trimming shortened V by 0 bases and J by 7 bases, and 4 bases separated the two germline ends. The CDR3 reads CASSQDHEQYF. Written as DNA, the CDR3 is TGTGCCAGCAGCCAAGACCATGAGCAGTACTTC.

The chain employs TRBV5-8 and TRBJ1-1; 7 nucleotides line up with TRBD1. CDR1 and CDR2 from the germline V gene are SGHTS and YDEGEE. CDR3 length: 15 residues. The ends lost 2 bases at V and 5 bases at J; junction bases unmatched: 9. In DNA form, the CDR3 reads TGTGCCAGCAGCTTCGGGACGAAGACAGGGACTGAAGCTTTCTTT. The encoded protein is CASSFGTKTGTEAFF.

The rearrangement joins TRBV20-1 to TRBJ2-1; 7 bases line up with TRBD2. Trimming removed 3 bases from V and 3 bases from J; junction bases left unmatched: 2. Germline CDR1 DFQATT, CDR2 SNEGSKA (reference sequence). The CDR3 has 13 amino acids. The CDR3 region is CSASPSGYNEQFF. CDR3 bases: TGCAGTGCTAGTCCTAGCGGCTACAATGAGCAGTTCTTC.

This sequence joins TRBV28 and TRBJ2-3; maybe TRBD2 (6 bases). The CDR3 consists of 14 residues. Per the germline V gene, CDR1 is MDHEN and CDR2 is SYDVKM. Trimming left V 4 bases short and J 4 bases short, with 12 bases between. The CDR3 DNA reads TGTGCCAGCAGTTCTATGGGGGGATCAGATACGCAGTATTTT. Protein product: CASSSMGGSDTQYF.

The rearrangement links TRBV24-1 to TRBJ2-3, with a tentative D call TRBD2 (6 bases). Germline loops: CDR1 KGHDR, CDR2 SFDVKD. With 4 bases removed from V and 10 bases from J, the gap between germline ends came to 11 bases. CDR3 size: 12 residues. CDR3 nucleotide sequence: TGTGCCACCAGTGAGCGACCGGGGGCGCAGTATTTT. Encoded protein: CATSERPGAQYF.

This clone occurred once. The chain is built from TRBV6-1 and TRBJ2-1, with TRBD1 identical over 7 bases. V was clipped by 0 bases and J by 0 bases; unmatched bases: 5. CDR1 is MNHNS and CDR2 is SASEGT in the germline V gene. CDR3 size: 17 residues. CDR3 protein: CASSEAGTVSSYNEQFF. The CDR3 DNA is TGTGCCAGCAGTGAAGCCGGGACAGTAAGCTCCTACAATGAGCAGTTCTTC.

The chain combines TRBV10-3 with TRBJ2-1; 7 bases fit TRBD2. The CDR3 covers 15 residues. From germline, CDR1 is ENHRY and CDR2 SYGVKD. V lost 2 bases, J lost 4 bases, and 5 bases stayed unmatched. The CDR3 protein is CAISEGSGEYNEQFF. The CDR3 DNA follows: TGTGCCATCAGTGAGGGAAGCGGGGAGTACAATGAGCAGTTCTTC.

The gene calls are TRBV18 and TRBJ1-2; 9 nucleotides match TRBD1. Germline loops: CDR1 KGHSH, CDR2 LQKENI. V gave up 6 bases and J gave up 3 bases; unmatched junction bases: 8. This CDR3 contains 15 residues. CDR3 protein: CASSPGQGRDYGYTF. DNA of the CDR3: TGTGCCAGCTCGCCGGGACAGGGTAGGGACTATGGCTACACCTTC.

This clone was counted once. The J gene is TRBJ1-6, the V gene TRBV5-1; TRBD1 aligns across 7 bases. Germline V gene data show CDR1 as SGHRS and CDR2 as YFSETQ. CDR3 size: 15 residues. The trim removed 0 bases at V and 5 bases at J, leaving 2 bases unmatched. The CDR3 here is CASSLAGTDNSPLHF. In DNA form, the CDR3 reads TGCGCCAGCAGCTTGGCCGGGACAGATAATTCACCCCTCCACTTT.

The chain has TRBV10-2 and TRBJ1-5; D not resolved. CDR3 length: 14 residues. Deletions cut 0 bases from V and 6 bases from J, with 9 bases between. From germline, CDR1 is WSHSY and CDR2 SAAADI. CDR3 DNA: TGCGCCAGCAGTGAGTCGGCGGGGATTCAGCCCCAGCATTTT. Encoded protein: CASSESAGIQPQHF.

The chain carries TRBV6-2 or TRBV6-3 and TRBJ2-7; TRBD2 matches at 10 bases. CDR3 length equals 15 residues. Germline CDR1 and CDR2: MNHEY and SVGEGT. V was pared by 4 bases and J by 1 base, with 4 bases of the junction left unmatched. This CDR3 is CASSWTSGWSYEQYF. DNA of the CDR3: TGTGCCAGCAGTTGGACTAGCGGTTGGTCCTACGAGCAGTACTTC.

This chain links TRBV28 with TRBJ2-3, with TRBD2 identical over 13 bases. CDR1 is MDHEN, CDR2 SYDVKM, per germline. The CDR3 sequence is 15 residues long. Trimming cost V 3 bases and J 6 bases; bases outside gene matches: 3. The CDR3 spells CASSFRTSGSDTQYF. CDR3 DNA sequence: TGTGCCAGCAGTTTCCGGACTAGCGGGAGTGATACGCAGTATTTT.

As to this clone: Germline is not matched at one junction end, which may reflect a read error. The chain carries TRBV20-1 and TRBJ2-7; 10 bases align to TRBD2. The CDR3 runs to 11 residues. The V gene's germline CDR1 is DFQATT and CDR2 SNEGSKA (reference sequence). CDR3 DNA sequence: TGTCTAGCGGGAGATCCTTACGAGCAGTACTTC. This sequence encodes CLAGDPYEQYF.

DNA for the CDR3: TGTGCCAGTTCTTCCGGGACTAGCGGGACCGGGGAGCAGTACTTC. Encoded protein: CASSSGTSGTGEQYF. The rearrangement uses TRBV28 and TRBJ2-7, with 13 bases that match TRBD2. The length of the CDR3 is 15 residues. Germline CDR1 and CDR2: MDHEN and SYDVKM. The ends lost 9 bases at V and 7 bases at J; junction bases unmatched: 12.

V usage is TRBV6-5 and J usage is TRBJ1-2; D not certain. Germline values: CDR1 MNHEY, CDR2 SVGAGI. The CDR3 totals 14 residues. V was clipped by 6 bases and J by 0 bases, with 11 bases between them. CDR3 loop: CASRQTGTNYGYTF. CDR3 coding DNA: TGTGCCAGCAGGCAAACCGGGACTAACTATGGCTACACCTTC.

This clone was picked up a small number of times. The V gene is TRBV27, the J gene TRBJ2-1; 12 bases are a match to TRBD2. The CDR3 runs to 19 residues. Germline assignment: CDR1 MNHEY and CDR2 SMNVEV (reference sequence). V lost 6 bases and J lost 4; bases outside the gene matches: 16. This chain's CDR3 is CASRRLAGVPNPMYNEQFF. CDR3 nucleotides: TGTGCCAGCAGAAGACTAGCGGGAGTTCCCAACCCCATGTACAATGAGCAGTTCTTC.

V usage is TRBV10-3 and J usage is TRBJ2-1, with a tentative D call TRBD2 (6 bases). The CDR3 sequence is 15 residues long. Germline assignment: CDR1 ENHRY and CDR2 SYGVKD. V was cut by 2 bases and J by 2 bases, with 10 bases left in between. This chain's CDR3 is CAISETQRAYNEQFF. CDR3 DNA: TGTGCCATCAGTGAGACCCAGCGGGCCTACAATGAGCAGTTCTTC.

A note on this clone: The junction differs from germline at one of its ends, possibly a read error. The CDR3 sequence: CATSGRELGGYTF. Here the CDR3 DNA reads TGTGCCACAAGTGGGAGGGAGCTCGGTGGCTACACCTTC. V and J are TRBV24-1 and TRBJ1-2, with D unclear. The CDR3 spans 13 residues. Germline V gene sequence: CDR1 KGHDR, CDR2 SFDVKD.

Here the CDR3 reads CASSPQGAYEQYF. The DNA of the CDR3 is TGCGCCAGCAGCCCACAGGGGGCCTACGAGCAGTACTTC. The chain uses TRBV4-3 and TRBJ2-7; TRBD1 agrees at 8 bases. The CDR3 sequence is 13 residues long. The V and J ends lost 4 bases and 2 bases, in that order; junction bases with no gene match: 1. CDR1 is LGHNA and CDR2 is YSLEER in the germline V gene.

This clone came up a few times. The rearrangement links TRBV3-1 (or the pseudogene TRBV3-2) to TRBJ1-2, with a tentative D call TRBD1 (5 bases). Germline CDR1 is LGHDT and CDR2 is YNNKEL (reference sequence). The CDR3 runs to 15 residues. Trimming took 1 base from V and 4 from J, leaving 13 bases between them. CDR3 in amino acids: CASSQVGAGFYGYTF. DNA for the CDR3: TGTGCCAGCAGCCAAGTAGGGGCAGGGTTCTATGGCTACACCTTC.

This chain connects TRBV7-9 to TRBJ2-1, with D perhaps matching TRBD1 (6 bases). The CDR3 extends over 13 amino acids. V was pared by 5 bases and J by 13 bases, with 18 bases between. The germline V gene encodes CDR1 SEHNR and CDR2 FQNEAQ (reference sequence). The CDR3 nucleotides read TGTGCCAGCAGCCCAGGGGAAGGAAGGGGACAGTTCTTC. It specifies CASSPGEGRGQFF.

The chain links TRBV6-2 or TRBV6-3 to TRBJ2-1; 11 positions agree with TRBD2. CDR3 length: 16 residues. The germline V gene has CDR1 MNHEY and CDR2 SVGEGT. Trimming took 1 base from V and 13 from J; bases not matched to a gene: 12. The DNA for the CDR3 is TGTGCCAGCAGTTACTTTACCGTATTAGCGGGGGGGCACCAGTTCTTC. Translating gives CASSYFTVLAGGHQFF.

This chain links TRBV10-1 with TRBJ1-2; the match to TRBD1 covers 7 bases. The germline V gene has CDR1 WNHNN and CDR2 SYGVQD (reference sequence). Trimming cost V 6 bases and J 5 bases; bases outside gene matches: 3. The CDR3 extends over 12 amino acids. The CDR3 sequence: CASSRDRYGYTF. In DNA form, the CDR3 reads TGCGCCAGCAGCCGGGACAGATATGGCTACACCTTC.